These 27 T cell receptor beta chains share one sample of origin, sequenced in a study of T cells after posttransplantation cyclophosphamide. A marrow graft followed busulfan-fludarabine conditioning, with cyclophosphamide on days +3 and +4. Some clones are missing from TCRdb's copy, which holds only in-frame ones; the method was immunoSEQ multiplex PCR. The sample lists 11,000 or so clones, approximately 81% seen once, with about 5.4% in the top ten. Sequencing was performed on PBMCs, taken after allogeneic stem cell transplant with posttransplant cyclophosphamide. The receptors come from a female patient aged 45-60 years who received an allogeneic stem cell transplant from a related donor, was CMV-positive, and had no GVHD. Part of the T cells may come from the graft donor.

This clone was counted only a few times. The chain couples TRBV29-1 to TRBJ1-2, with D perhaps matching TRBD1 (5 bases). Germline V gives CDR1 SQVTM, CDR2 ANQGSEA. Trimming took off 0 bases at V and 5 bases at J, with 7 bases between the two ends. This CDR3 is 12 amino acids long. The DNA for the CDR3 is TGCAGCGTTGAAGAAGGGGCTTATGGCTACACCTTC. Protein sequence: CSVEEGAYGYTF.

The rearrangement uses TRBV6-1 and TRBJ2-2; tentatively, D is TRBD1 (5 bases). CDR1 is MNHNS, CDR2 SASEGT, per germline. Trimming stripped 5 bases from V and 3 bases from J, with 7 bases between. The length of the CDR3 is 13 residues. The CDR3 loop reads CASSNRYTGELFF. Here the CDR3 DNA reads TGTGCCAGCAGTAACAGGTACACCGGGGAGCTGTTTTTT.

The CDR3 DNA reads TGTGCCAGCAGCCAAGATGAGGGAGCTTACACCTTC. Translating gives CASSQDEGAYTF. This chain joins TRBV4-2 and TRBJ1-2, with no clear D. V shed 0 bases and J shed 11 bases, with 10 bases lying between them. CDR1 LGHNA and CDR2 YNFKEQ come from the germline V gene. CDR3 length: 12 amino acids.

This clone was detected only once. J is TRBJ2-3 and V is TRBV19; 11 bases align to TRBD2. The J segment lost 4 bases and the V segment lost 6 bases, leaving 6 bases of the junction unmatched. Looked up from germline, CDR1 is LNHDA and CDR2 is SQIVND (reference sequence). The CDR3 totals 15 residues. Here the CDR3 reads CASSITSGGPDTQYF. In DNA form, the CDR3 reads TGTGCCAGTAGCATCACTAGCGGGGGACCAGATACGCAGTATTTT.

The chain carries TRBV19 and TRBJ2-1; 10 bases fit TRBD2. Germline lookup yields CDR1 LNHDA and CDR2 SQIVND (reference sequence). Trimming at V came to 4 bases and at J to 2 bases, leaving 5 bases not matched to a gene. The CDR3 is made up of 16 amino acids. The chain's CDR3 is CASSTASGGPYNEQFF. For the CDR3, the DNA is TGTGCCAGTAGTACCGCTAGCGGGGGACCCTACAATGAGCAGTTCTTC.

V is TRBV29-1 and J is TRBJ1-1, with D possibly being TRBD1 (6 bases). The CDR3 is 13 residues long. Germline values: CDR1 SQVTM, CDR2 ANQGSEA. V was clipped by 7 bases and J by 0 bases, with 12 bases between them. CDR3 in amino acids: CSGYRAVNTEAFF. The CDR3 DNA reads TGCAGCGGCTACAGGGCGGTGAACACTGAAGCTTTCTTT.

The chain has TRBV2 and TRBJ1-5; TRBD1 is a possible D gene (5 bases). Looked up from germline, CDR1 is SNHLY and CDR2 is FYNNEI. V lost 4 bases and J lost 0, with 13 bases in between. CDR3 length: 16 amino acids. The CDR3 loop reads CASSAGTEYSNQPQHF. CDR3 nucleotides: TGTGCCAGCAGTGCCGGGACTGAATATAGCAATCAGCCCCAGCATTTT.

This sequence joins TRBV19 and TRBJ2-3, with a possible D match to TRBD2 (6 bases). The germline V and J ends were trimmed by 4 bases and 4 bases, with 18 bases remaining between them. In germline, CDR1 is LNHDA, CDR2 SQIVND (reference sequence). The CDR3 covers 16 residues. Here the CDR3 DNA reads TGTGCCAGTAGTACCCCGAGGGCGGGGCAAGCAGATACGCAGTATTTT. Its translation: CASSTPRAGQADTQYF.

The chain couples TRBV7-2 to TRBJ1-6, with 7 bases that match TRBD1. From germline, CDR1 is SGHTA and CDR2 FQGNSA. The CDR3 has 15 amino acids. Trimming at V came to 6 bases and at J to 7 bases, leaving 9 bases not matched to a gene. This CDR3 reads CASRPEQGKNSPLHF. CDR3 in DNA: TGTGCCAGCAGGCCCGAACAGGGGAAGAATTCACCCCTCCACTTT.

This clone was seen more than once but under ten times. V usage is TRBV6-1 and J usage is TRBJ1-2, with D hard to call. This CDR3 comprises 14 residues. Germline lookup yields CDR1 MNHNS and CDR2 SASEGT. V gave up 0 bases and J gave up 3 bases, with 8 bases separating them. The CDR3 sequence is CASSEAVQDYGYTF. The DNA for the CDR3 is TGTGCCAGCAGTGAAGCCGTCCAGGACTATGGCTACACCTTC.

This clone was counted between two and nine times. The chain couples TRBV19 to TRBJ1-2; unclear D gene. V was cut by 0 bases and J by 8 bases, with 10 bases left in between. This CDR3 has 13 amino acids. Germline lookup yields CDR1 LNHDA and CDR2 SQIVND (reference sequence). This CDR3 is CASSIDVESGYTF. The CDR3 region has the DNA TGTGCCAGTAGTATAGATGTTGAGTCGGGCTACACCTTC.

J is TRBJ1-5 and V is TRBV6-5; D remains unclear. V was shortened by 0 bases and J by 4 bases, with 10 bases between the two germline ends. CDR3 length: 15 residues. CDR1 is MNHEY and CDR2 is SVGAGI in the germline V gene. CDR3 sequence: CASSYSWAENQPQHF. CDR3 sequence (DNA): TGTGCCAGCAGTTACTCATGGGCCGAAAATCAGCCCCAGCATTTT.

The chain is built from TRBV19 and TRBJ1-4; TRBD1 matches 7 bases. The junction had 14 bases not matched to a gene; V was cut back by 10 bases and J by 0 bases. The germline V gene has CDR1 LNHDA and CDR2 SQIVND (reference sequence). CDR3 length equals 17 residues. DNA for the CDR3: TGTGCCACCTCCCGGGACAGAGGGAGTTCAACTAATGAAAAACTGTTTTTT. Translation gives CATSRDRGSSTNEKLFF.

This chain links TRBV15 with TRBJ1-2; 9 bases fit TRBD1. The CDR3 loop spans 15 amino acids. V lost 5 bases and J lost 4; bases outside the gene matches: 8. From germline, CDR1 is LNHNV and CDR2 YYDKDF (reference sequence). The CDR3: CATSGQGTGFYGYTF. The CDR3 coding sequence is TGTGCCACCAGCGGACAGGGGACAGGGTTCTATGGCTACACCTTC. The variable domain in full, with the rest retrieved from reference TRBV15 and TRBJ1-2, is DAMVIQNPRYQVTQFGKPVTLSCSQTLNHNVMYWYQQKSSQAPKLLFHYYDKDFNNEADTPDNFQSRRPNTSFCFLDIRSPGLGDTAMYLCATSGQGTGFYGYTFGSGTRLTVV.

The chain employs TRBV21-1 and TRBJ2-7; the DNA was not used to check the table's D call, TRBD1. TRBV21-1 is an annotated pseudogene. CDR3 length: 13 amino acids. The CDR3 protein is CASSKAGSYEQYF. The CDR3 nucleotides are TGTGCCAGCAGCAAAGCGGGCAGCTACGAGCAGTACTTC.

V gene TRBV29-1 combines with J gene TRBJ2-7, with 8 bases matching TRBD1. V lost 6 bases to trimming and J lost 2 bases; unmatched junction nucleotides: 12. The CDR3 totals 15 residues. From germline, CDR1 is SQVTM and CDR2 ANQGSEA. CDR3 region: CSVVPSGGATYEQYF. CDR3 nucleotide sequence: TGCAGCGTGGTCCCTTCAGGGGGCGCGACCTACGAGCAGTACTTC.

The chain has TRBV6-4 and TRBJ2-2, with D maybe TRBD1 (5 bases). Between the trimmed V and J ends, which lost 2 bases and 4 bases, there was a span of 8 bases. Germline CDR1 MRHNA, CDR2 SNTAGT. The CDR3 length is 14 residues. This CDR3 is CASSDRGFTGELFF. DNA of the CDR3: TGTGCCAGCAGTGACAGGGGATTCACCGGGGAGCTGTTTTTT.

The CDR3 reads CASRLTSGGMNEQYF. The CDR3 DNA reads TGTGCCAGCAGGCTCACTAGCGGGGGGATGAACGAGCAGTACTTC. The chain carries TRBV2 and TRBJ2-7; 12 bases align to TRBD2. V dropped 6 bases and J dropped 5; count of bases not matched to a gene: 8. Looked up from germline, CDR1 is SNHLY and CDR2 is FYNNEI. The CDR3 runs to 15 residues.

There are a few counts of this clone. CDR3 region: CASSPQGERAQHF. The CDR3 DNA reads as TGTGCCAGCAGCCCTCAAGGGGAACGGGCCCAGCATTTT. V gene TRBV7-2 combines with J gene TRBJ1-5, with D possibly matching TRBD1 (5 bases). Germline-derived CDR1 and CDR2 are SGHTA and FQGNSA. The CDR3 loop spans 13 amino acids. V was trimmed by 5 bases and J by 11 bases, leaving 16 bases between them.

The chain employs TRBV4-1 and TRBJ1-1, with D possibly matching TRBD1 (5 bases). Trimming left V 2 bases short and J 5 bases short, with 21 bases between. The CDR3 sequence is 17 residues long. Per germline, CDR1 MGHRA and CDR2 YSYEKL. DNA of the CDR3: TGCGCCAGCAGCCAAACCCCCGTGGGGGGTTCGGGAACTGAAGCTTTCTTT. It translates to CASSQTPVGGSGTEAFF.

This rearrangement joins TRBV2 to TRBJ2-5, with a possible D match to TRBD2 (5 bases). Trimming left V 6 bases short and J 5 bases short, with 7 bases between. CDR1 and CDR2 from the germline V gene are SNHLY and FYNNEI. This CDR3 contains 11 residues. The CDR3 reads CASRGGETQYF. The CDR3 nucleotides read TGTGCCAGCAGGGGCGGGGAGACCCAGTACTTC.

This clone was counted a single time. The chain employs TRBV7-2 and TRBJ2-1; 9 nucleotides line up with TRBD2. The CDR3 sequence is 18 residues long. CDR1 and CDR2 from the germline V gene are SGHTA and FQGNSA. The ends lost 3 bases at V and 2 bases at J; junction bases unmatched: 11. The chain's CDR3 is CASSFRRVAGGTYNEQFF. CDR3 bases: TGTGCCAGCAGCTTCCGAAGAGTGGCGGGGGGGACCTACAATGAGCAGTTCTTC.

J is TRBJ1-1 and V is TRBV6-5; D remains unclear. The germline CDR1 and CDR2 sequences are MNHEY and SVGAGI. V shed 7 bases and J shed 5 bases, with 14 bases lying between them. The CDR3 sequence is 13 residues long. CDR3: CASTLGRGTEAFF. In DNA form, the CDR3 reads TGTGCCAGCACCCTTGGCCGGGGAACTGAAGCTTTCTTT.

The chain couples TRBV21-1 to TRBJ2-3; TRBD2 is taken as the D call from the table, unchecked against the DNA. TRBV21-1 is flagged as a pseudogene. This CDR3 contains 21 residues. The chain's CDR3 is CASSKKSGTSGGAVDRDTQYF. The CDR3 DNA sequence: TGTGCCAGCAGCAAGAAATCCGGGACTAGCGGGGGGGCTGTAGATCGAGATACGCAGTATTTT.

The gene calls are TRBV4-3 and TRBJ2-5; 9 bases align to TRBD2. CDR3 length: 14 residues. CDR1 is LGHNA, CDR2 YSLEER, per germline. V was clipped by 4 bases and J by 7 bases; unmatched bases: 7. Here the CDR3 DNA reads TGCGCCAGCAGCCTAGCGGGGGAGCTTAGGACCCAGTACTTC. Translation: CASSLAGELRTQYF.

The chain carries TRBV5-6 and TRBJ1-5, with D hard to call. CDR3 size: 14 residues. V was pared by 4 bases and J by 4 bases, with 12 bases between. In germline, CDR1 is SGHDT, CDR2 YYEEEE. CDR3 protein: CASSLYEGNQPQHF. The DNA for the CDR3 is TGTGCCAGCAGCCTATATGAGGGAAATCAGCCCCAGCATTTT.

J is TRBJ1-3 and V is TRBV11-2; no reliable D call. Per the germline V gene, CDR1 is SGHAT and CDR2 is FQNNGV. This CDR3 is 13 amino acids long. V was trimmed by 0 bases and J by 11 bases, leaving 11 bases between them. The CDR3 loop is CASSLELSSSIYF. The CDR3 DNA reads as TGTGCCAGCAGCTTAGAGCTGTCGAGTTCCATATATTTT.